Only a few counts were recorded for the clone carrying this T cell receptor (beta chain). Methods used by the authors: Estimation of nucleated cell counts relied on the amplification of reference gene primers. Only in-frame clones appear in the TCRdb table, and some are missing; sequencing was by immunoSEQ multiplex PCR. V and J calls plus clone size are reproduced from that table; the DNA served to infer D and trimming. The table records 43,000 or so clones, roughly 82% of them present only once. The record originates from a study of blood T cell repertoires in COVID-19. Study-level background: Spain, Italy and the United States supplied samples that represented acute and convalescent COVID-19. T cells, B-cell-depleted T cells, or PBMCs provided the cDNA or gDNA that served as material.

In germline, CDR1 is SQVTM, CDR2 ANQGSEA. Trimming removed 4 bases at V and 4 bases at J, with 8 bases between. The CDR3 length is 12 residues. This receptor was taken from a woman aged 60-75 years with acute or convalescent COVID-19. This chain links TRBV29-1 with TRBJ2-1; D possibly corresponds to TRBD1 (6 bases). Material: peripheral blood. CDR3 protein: CSVGQEYNEQFF. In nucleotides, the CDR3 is TGCAGCGTTGGACAGGAGTACAATGAGCAGTTCTTC.